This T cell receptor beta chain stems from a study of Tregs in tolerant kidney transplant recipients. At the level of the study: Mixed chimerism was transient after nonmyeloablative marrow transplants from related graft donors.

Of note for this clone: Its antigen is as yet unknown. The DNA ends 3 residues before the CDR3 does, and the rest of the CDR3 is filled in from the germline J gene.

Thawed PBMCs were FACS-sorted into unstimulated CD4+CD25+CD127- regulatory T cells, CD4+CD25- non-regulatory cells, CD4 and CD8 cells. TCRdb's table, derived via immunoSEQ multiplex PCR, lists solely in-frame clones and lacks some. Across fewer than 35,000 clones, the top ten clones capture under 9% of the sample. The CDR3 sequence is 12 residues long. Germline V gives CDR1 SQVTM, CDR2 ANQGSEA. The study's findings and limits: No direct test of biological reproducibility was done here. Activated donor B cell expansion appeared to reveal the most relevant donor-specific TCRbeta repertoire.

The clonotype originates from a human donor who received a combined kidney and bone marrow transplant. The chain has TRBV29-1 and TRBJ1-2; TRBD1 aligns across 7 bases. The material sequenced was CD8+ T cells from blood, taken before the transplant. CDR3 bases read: TGCAGCGTTGATAAGGGGGCATGGGGC. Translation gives CSVDKGAWG. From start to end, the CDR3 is CSVDKGAWGYTF.